What follows describes a single TCR beta chain. V lost 0 bases and J lost 4; bases outside the gene matches: 6. Germline V CDR1 and CDR2: ENHRY, SYGVKD. There are 16 residues in the CDR3. The data derive from a study of blood T cell repertoires in COVID-19. Study at large: Collection of acute and convalescent COVID-19 samples took place in the United States, Italy and Spain. PBMCs, B-cell-depleted T cells, or T cells were the source of the cDNA or gDNA that made up the material.

As processed by the authors: The authors estimated nucleated cell counts from reference gene primer amplification. Method: immunoSEQ multiplex PCR; TCRdb's copy keeps in-frame clones and lacks some. V and J calls and clone size are as listed in that table; D and trimming were resolved from the DNA. The data contain 35,000 to 50,000 clones, approximately 90% of them singletons. Sequenced: peripheral blood. This TCR came from a human donor in a cohort sampled during active COVID-19. The chain recombines TRBV10-3 with TRBJ1-2; 9 bases match TRBD1. Here the CDR3 DNA reads TGTGCCATCAGTGAGTCCGTGACAGGGGGAATCTATGGCTACACCTTC. Translating gives CAISESVTGGIYGYTF.